Following are 5 T cell receptor beta chains from one sample sequenced in a study of shared T cell receptors in the human thymus. Some clones are missing from TCRdb's copy, which holds only in-frame ones; the method was immunoSEQ multiplex PCR. Among some 660,000 clones listed, more than 70% were seen once. The sample was also linked to a second study, of human thymus T cells.

The sequencing input was thymocytes. These receptors were obtained from a boy younger than two with a congenital heart defect.

The CDR3 here is CASSPAGHEQYF. In nucleotides, the CDR3 is TGCGCCAGCAGCCCCGCGGGACACGAGCAGTACTTC. The chain carries TRBV5-1 and TRBJ2-7; D perhaps matches TRBD2 (6 bases). Germline V gene lookup returns CDR1 SGHRS and CDR2 YFSETQ. The CDR3 sequence is 12 residues long. Trimming shortened V by 4 bases and J by 5 bases, and 10 bases separated the two germline ends.

V and J are TRBV15 and TRBJ2-5; 11 bases align to TRBD2. With V trimmed by 1 base and J by 4 bases, 23 bases remained unmatched. The CDR3 spans 22 residues. Per germline, CDR1 LNHNV and CDR2 YYDKDF (reference sequence). The CDR3 DNA sequence: TGTGCCACCAGCAGAGGGAGACAGGGCGGAGAGGCTAGCGGGGGGCGGAGAGAGACCCAGTACTTC. It translates to CATSRGRQGGEASGGRRETQYF. Drawing the rest from reference TRBV15 and TRBJ2-5, the complete variable domain is DAMVIQNPRYQVTQFGKPVTLSCSQTLNHNVMYWYQQKSSQAPKLLFHYYDKDFNNEADTPDNFQSRRPNTSFCFLDIRSPGLGDTAMYLCATSRGRQGGEASGGRRETQYFGPGTRLLVL.

This chain uses TRBV5-1 with TRBJ2-1; 8 bases agree with TRBD2. Germline values: CDR1 SGHRS, CDR2 YFSETQ. V was clipped by 4 bases and J by 0 bases; unmatched bases: 21. The CDR3 is made up of 21 amino acids. The CDR3 DNA reads TGCGCCAGCAGCCGAACCATTGATCCGGGAGGGGATTTTTACTCCTACAATGAGCAGTTCTTC. The encoded protein is CASSRTIDPGGDFYSYNEQFF.

This clone appeared a few times. The V and J genes are TRBV10-3 and TRBJ2-1, with TRBD2 matching 11 bases. V shed 4 bases and J 10 bases; nucleotides not matched to a gene: 12. Germline CDR1 reads ENHRY; CDR2 reads SYGVKD. This CDR3 contains 16 residues. The CDR3 loop is CAISGTTGLAGGEQFF. The CDR3 DNA sequence: TGTGCCATCAGTGGGACCACCGGACTAGCGGGCGGAGAGCAGTTCTTC.

The gene calls are TRBV10-3 and TRBJ2-1, with 12 bases identical to TRBD2. Germline CDR1 and CDR2: ENHRY and SYGVKD. The CDR3 is 15 residues long. The J segment lost 7 bases and the V segment lost 6 bases, leaving 7 bases of the junction unmatched. CDR3 loop: CAIRKLAGGKNEQFF. The CDR3 DNA is TGTGCCATCAGGAAACTAGCGGGAGGAAAAAATGAGCAGTTCTTC.